A single sample gave rise to the 16 T cell receptor beta chains below, sequenced in a study of blood T cell repertoires in COVID-19. Some clones are missing from TCRdb's copy, which holds only in-frame ones; the method was immunoSEQ multiplex PCR. The sample shows approximately 490,000 clones, about 90% of them seen only once. The sequenced sample consisted of PBMCs or T cells enriched from blood (not recorded which). Source of these receptors: a woman aged 18-30 years who had recovered from COVID-19.

The chain employs TRBV5-1 and TRBJ2-7; TRBD1 aligns across 8 bases. Germline V gene lookup returns CDR1 SGHRS and CDR2 YFSETQ. This CDR3 is built from 16 residues. V was pared by 3 bases and J by 0 bases, with 8 bases of the junction left unmatched. CDR3 in amino acids: CASSSLGQGSSYEQYF. For the CDR3, the DNA is TGCGCCAGCAGCTCACTCGGACAGGGTAGCTCCTACGAGCAGTACTTC.

The J gene is TRBJ1-3, the V gene TRBV30, with D perhaps matching TRBD1 (6 bases). CDR3 length: 20 amino acids. Germline values: CDR1 GTSNPN, CDR2 SVGIG (reference sequence). The germline V and J ends were trimmed by 0 bases and 0 bases, with 24 bases remaining between them. CDR3 nucleotide sequence: TGTGCCTGGAGTGTACTCATCCCGGGGGGCCTCCGGGACTCTGGAAACACCATATATTTT. Encoded protein: CAWSVLIPGGLRDSGNTIYF.

The chain has TRBV19 and TRBJ2-5; 10 bases match TRBD2. The CDR3 covers 15 residues. After removal of 4 bases from V and 5 bases from J, the junction contained 7 bases not matched to a gene. CDR1 is LNHDA and CDR2 is SQIVND in the germline V gene (reference sequence). In DNA form, the CDR3 reads TGTGCCAGTAGTACCATCCGGACTAGCGGCGAGACCCAGTACTTC. This translates into CASSTIRTSGETQYF.

The chain links TRBV7-9 to TRBJ1-1; no reliable D call. Per the germline V gene, CDR1 is SEHNR and CDR2 is FQNEAQ (reference sequence). The CDR3 sequence is 12 residues long. Trimming cost V 3 bases and J 5 bases, with 7 bases left between them. CDR3 sequence: CASSFPRTEAFF. CDR3 sequence (DNA): TGTGCCAGCAGCTTTCCGAGGACTGAAGCTTTCTTT.

The rearrangement joins TRBV18 to TRBJ1-1; tentatively, D is TRBD1 (6 bases). Germline V lookup: CDR1 KGHSH, CDR2 LQKENI. The CDR3 covers 13 residues. Trimming took off 4 bases at V and 4 bases at J, with 10 bases between the two ends. The CDR3 bases are TGTGCCAGCTCACTGGCAGGGGCCACTGAAGCTTTCTTT. This gives the protein CASSLAGATEAFF.

This clone was detected only once. The genes are TRBV6-5 and TRBJ2-7; 10 nucleotides match TRBD1. The J segment lost 0 bases and the V segment lost 4 bases, leaving 0 bases of the junction unmatched. The CDR3 length is 14 residues. Germline loops: CDR1 MNHEY, CDR2 SVGAGI. The CDR3 loop reads CASSWTGGSYEQYF. The CDR3 DNA reads as TGTGCCAGCAGTTGGACAGGGGGCTCCTACGAGCAGTACTTC.

This clone showed up just a few times. The chain has TRBV5-1 and TRBJ1-1, with D unresolved. The CDR3 sequence is 15 residues long. The germline gives CDR1 SGHRS, CDR2 YFSETQ. With 4 bases removed from V and 2 bases from J, the gap between germline ends came to 15 bases. The CDR3, as DNA: TGCGCCAGCAGCCGAGAGGCAGAACCCAACACTGAAGCTTTCTTT. Translating it yields CASSREAEPNTEAFF.

This clone was detected a few times. The identical CDR3 is also encoded by other nucleotide sequences in the sample. The chain couples TRBV10-2 to TRBJ2-1; a possible D gene is TRBD2 (5 bases). V shed 6 bases and J shed 5 bases, with 8 bases lying between them. Germline CDR1 and CDR2: WSHSY and SAAADI. This CDR3 comprises 12 residues. The CDR3 DNA reads as TGCGCCAGCAGCGACGGGGACAATGAGCAGTTCTTC. Translation: CASSDGDNEQFF.

The V and J genes are TRBV5-1 and TRBJ2-3, with D maybe TRBD2 (6 bases). Germline values: CDR1 SGHRS, CDR2 YFSETQ. The CDR3 covers 13 residues. The germline V and J ends were trimmed by 0 bases and 6 bases, with 8 bases remaining between them. The CDR3 DNA reads as TGCGCCAGCAGCTTGGTTCGGGGGGATACGCAGTATTTT. It is translated as CASSLVRGDTQYF.

The V gene is TRBV30, the J gene TRBJ1-5; TRBD1 aligns across 7 bases. From germline, CDR1 is GTSNPN and CDR2 SVGIG (reference sequence). The CDR3 sequence is 17 residues long. Trimming removed 2 bases from V and 2 bases from J; junction bases left unmatched: 12. The CDR3 loop reads CAWSPRDSVKGNQPQHF. The CDR3 DNA is TGTGCCTGGAGTCCACGGGACAGTGTAAAGGGCAATCAGCCCCAGCATTTT.

V gene TRBV9 combines with J gene TRBJ1-2; D is undetermined. The V end was cut by 0 bases, the J end by 8 bases, with 17 bases between. The CDR3 spans 15 residues. Germline CDR1 reads SGDLS; CDR2 reads YYNGEE. The CDR3 coding sequence is TGTGCCAGCAGCGTAGGTGCCAGCGGGGTAGGGGGCTACACCTTC. Translating gives CASSVGASGVGGYTF.

The V and J genes are TRBV7-8 and TRBJ1-1, with 7 bases that match TRBD1. V trimming: 4 bases; J trimming: 0 bases; junction bases outside the gene matches: 14. The germline V gene has CDR1 SGHVS and CDR2 FQNEAQ. The CDR3 extends over 18 amino acids. This CDR3 is CASSSSTIRQGLNTEAFF. The CDR3 DNA is TGTGCCAGCAGCTCCTCAACCATCCGACAGGGATTGAACACTGAAGCTTTCTTT.

V and J are TRBV27 and TRBJ2-7, with D maybe TRBD1 (5 bases). The CDR3 extends over 15 amino acids. The ends were cut back, 8 bases at V and 1 base at J, with 18 bases in the middle. Germline V CDR1 and CDR2: MNHEY, SMNVEV (reference sequence). CDR3 in amino acids: CASARLGLGSYEQYF. The CDR3 coding sequence is TGTGCCAGCGCGCGGTTGGGGCTAGGGTCCTACGAGCAGTACTTC.

The chain combines TRBV12-5 with TRBJ2-3; TRBD2 aligns across 13 bases. The CDR3 runs to 18 residues. Germline V gene data show CDR1 as LGHNT and CDR2 as FRNRAP. Unmatched junction bases numbered 6, after V lost 1 base and J lost 2 bases. The CDR3 nucleotides read TGTGCTAGTGGTTTGGGGAGACTAGCGGGGGGTATCACAGATACGCAGTATTTT. It specifies CASGLGRLAGGITDTQYF.

The chain is built from TRBV7-9 and TRBJ1-2; 9 nucleotides match TRBD1. V lost 5 bases, J lost 8 bases, and 18 bases stayed unmatched. Per the germline V gene, CDR1 is SEHNR and CDR2 is FQNEAQ (reference sequence). The CDR3 covers 17 residues. As DNA, the CDR3 is TGTGCCAGCAGCCGTGACCGGGACAGGGAACCCTCTGGAGGCTACACCTTC. It yields the protein CASSRDRDREPSGGYTF.

V gene TRBV10-2 combines with J gene TRBJ2-1; D possibly corresponds to TRBD2 (5 bases). Germline CDR1 WSHSY, CDR2 SAAADI. The CDR3 is made up of 13 amino acids. V lost 7 bases and J lost 0, with 7 bases in between. The CDR3 loop reads CASTRDSYNEQFF. CDR3 DNA: TGCGCCAGCACACGGGACTCCTACAATGAGCAGTTCTTC.